This is a list of T cell receptor beta chains from one sample in a study of blood T cells in healthy people across ages. TCRdb re-called the 5' RACE reads through MiXCR, storing one row per CDR3 protein. The sample has about 970,000 distinct CDR3 sequences, roughly half seen once. Specimen: blood. Receptor source: a woman aged 55-75 years in good health. Both conserved end residues are trimmed from each CDR3.

j_gene | v_gene | CDR3aa
- | TRBV27 | ASSLVASGSIRYEQY
TRBJ2-1 | TRBV7-9 | ASTVGDEQF
TRBJ2-5 | TRBV6-5 | ASSDAHRGGRETQY
TRBJ2-7 | TRBV12-3/TRBV12-4 | TSSLGTNLGPGGSYEQY
TRBJ2-7 | TRBV4-3 | ASSPSRGRGDPYEQY
- | TRBV28 | ASRLDRGGTYEQY
TRBJ2-6 | TRBV7-9 | AGFYSSGANVLT
TRBJ2-4 | TRBV7-9 | ASSDTRPAGVAFAKNIQY
TRBJ2-1 | TRBV28 | ASSPLTGRDNEQF
TRBJ2-3 | TRBV27 | ASSVVAGPPRTDTQY
TRBJ1-5 | TRBV15 | ATSRGQGSNQPQH
TRBJ2-3 | TRBV7-2 | ASSSGASQY
TRBJ2-3 | TRBV21-1 | ASSDLGPTDTQY
TRBJ2-3 | TRBV20-1 | SARGSARQGLNSDTQY
TRBJ2-5 | TRBV7-2 | ASSHRTGGETQY
TRBJ2-1 | TRBV7-2 | ASSLGGARKSCNEQF
TRBJ2-3 | TRBV18 | ASSPGSHRGVDTQY
TRBJ2-3 | TRBV24-1 | ATSDFGGTTPTDTQY
TRBJ2-3 | TRBV18 | ASTMRADTQY
- | TRBV24-1 | ATSYGTEETQY
TRBJ2-1 | TRBV20-1 | SAPVGNEQF
TRBJ2-3 | TRBV12-3/TRBV12-4 | ASRKLAAPTDTQY
TRBJ2-7 | TRBV7-9 | ASSSLGRDSNYEQY
TRBJ2-7 | TRBV25-1 | ASMGHRGKQY
TRBJ2-3 | TRBV5-1 | ASSSGVAGVDTQY
TRBJ2-3 | TRBV7-6 | ASSSGLFAETGGTDTQY
TRBJ2-3 | TRBV4-2 | ASSQRQGPTDTQY
TRBJ2-5 | TRBV27 | ASSTQGRIETQY
TRBJ2-3 | TRBV20-1 | SARPKPDTQY
TRBJ2-5 | TRBV25-1 | ASSEFAGVGETQY
TRBJ2-5 | TRBV5-1 | ASSRDGKQETQY
TRBJ2-1 | TRBV7-2 | ASSLFADEQF
TRBJ2-1 | TRBV6-2/TRBV6-3 | ASSPNGGLAGGTANEQF
TRBJ2-6 | TRBV11-1 | ASSLDFTSGIGVSGANVLT
TRBJ2-3 | TRBV27 | ASSLFERTDTQY
TRBJ2-1 | TRBV12-3/TRBV12-4 | ASSLALTVNEQF
TRBJ1-6 | TRBV9 | ASSVSVSSYNSPLH
TRBJ1-6 | TRBV27 | ASRTLNSPLH